A single sample is the source of the 22 T cell receptor beta chains below, sequenced in a study of CD8 T cells in ankylosing spondylitis. Study results and caveats: What seemed typical of ankylosing spondylitis blood was a TCR beta motif built from under 10 highly homologous variants.

No antigen is known for these receptors. TCRdb re-analysed the 5' RACE reads in MiXCR, keeping a single row per CDR3 protein. Altogether about 450,000 distinct CDR3 sequences are present, 25% to 30% being singletons, with the ten largest covering roughly 1%. The sequenced sample consisted of blood, either unsorted or a sorted T cell fraction (not recorded which). These receptors came from a male donor with ankylosing spondylitis.

The chain's CDR3 is CASSQGGTFEKLFF. As DNA, the CDR3 is TGTGCCAGCAGCCAAGGAGGGACATTTGAAAAACTGTTTTTT. The chain carries TRBV3-1 and TRBJ1-4, with D maybe TRBD1 (6 bases). The CDR3 totals 14 residues. CDR1 and CDR2 (germline): LGHDT, YNNKEL (reference sequence). V lost 1 base and J lost 7, with 10 bases in between. The full variable domain, completed using reference TRBV3-1 and TRBJ1-4, is DTAVSQTPKYLVTQMGNDKSIKCEQNLGHDTMYWYKQDSKKFLKIMFSYNNKELIINETVPNRFSPKSPDKAHLNLHINSLELGDSAVYFCASSQGGTFEKLFFGSGTQLSVL.

This clonotype was observed at least ten times. The chain links TRBV29-1 to TRBJ1-2; TRBD1 is a possible D gene (5 bases). The CDR3 covers 14 residues. V shed 4 bases and J shed 4 bases, with 16 bases lying between them. CDR1 and CDR2 from the germline V gene are SQVTM and ANQGSEA. The CDR3 region has the DNA TGCAGCGTTGCCGGGGGGGGAACCCCCTATGGCTACACCTTC. Its translation: CSVAGGGTPYGYTF.

The V and J genes are TRBV12-5 and TRBJ1-1, with D possibly matching TRBD1 (6 bases). V lost 2 bases and J lost 6, with 13 bases in between. CDR1 is LGHNT, CDR2 FRNRAP, per germline. The CDR3 covers 14 residues. The CDR3 coding sequence is TGTGCTAGTGGTTTGCCCCACCAGGGGCCTGAAGCTTTCTTT. It encodes CASGLPHQGPEAFF.

The chain has TRBV20-1 and TRBJ2-7; D is perhaps TRBD2 (6 bases). There are 13 residues in the CDR3. Trimming left V 6 bases short and J 6 bases short, with 18 bases between. CDR1 DFQATT and CDR2 SNEGSKA come from the germline V gene (reference sequence). CDR3 bases: TGCAGTGCAAGTGGCGGGGCGTCGATCGAGCAGTACTTC. The encoded protein is CSASGGASIEQYF.

This rearrangement joins TRBV5-1 to TRBJ2-3, with D possibly TRBD2 on 5 matching bases. V lost 1 base, J lost 2 bases, and 8 bases lay in between. In germline, CDR1 is SGHRS, CDR2 YFSETQ. The CDR3 length is 14 residues. This chain's CDR3 is CASSLPGFTDTQYF. Here the CDR3 DNA reads TGCGCCAGCAGCTTGCCGGGGTTCACAGATACGCAGTATTTT.

The genes are TRBV29-1 and TRBJ2-1; D is unclear. Per the germline V gene, CDR1 is SQVTM and CDR2 is ANQGSEA. Deletions cut 5 bases from V and 6 bases from J, with 8 bases between. CDR3 size: 11 residues. The CDR3 DNA reads TGCAGCGTTCTCGTCTCCAATGAGCAGTTCTTC. Its protein product is CSVLVSNEQFF.

The genes are TRBV30 and TRBJ1-1, with D possibly TRBD1 on 6 matching bases. V shed 3 bases and J shed 4 bases, with 15 bases lying between them. The CDR3 is made up of 14 amino acids. CDR1 is GTSNPN and CDR2 is SVGIG in the germline V gene (reference sequence). CDR3 region: CAWRGDISVTEAFF. The CDR3 nucleotides are TGTGCCTGGAGAGGGGACATATCGGTCACTGAAGCTTTCTTT.

Only a few counts were recorded for this clonotype. The V gene is TRBV11-2, the J gene TRBJ2-2; 7 bases agree with TRBD2. V lost 0 bases to trimming and J lost 1 base; unmatched junction nucleotides: 5. Germline V lookup: CDR1 SGHAT, CDR2 FQNNGV. This CDR3 has 17 amino acids. In DNA form, the CDR3 reads TGTGCCAGCAGCTTAGATCCGCCTAGCGGGAACACCGGGGAGCTGTTTTTT. Translating it yields CASSLDPPSGNTGELFF.

V gene TRBV27 combines with J gene TRBJ2-5; 9 bases line up with TRBD2. From germline, CDR1 is MNHEY and CDR2 SMNVEV (reference sequence). This CDR3 has 16 amino acids. V shed 5 bases, J shed 4 bases, and the junction held 11 bases outside the gene matches. The CDR3 sequence: CASSRITSGLGETQYF. In nucleotides, the CDR3 is TGTGCCAGCAGTCGCATCACTAGCGGGCTTGGAGAGACCCAGTACTTC.

This clonotype showed up just a few times. V usage is TRBV10-3 and J usage is TRBJ2-1; maybe TRBD1 (6 bases). The CDR3 runs to 14 residues. Trimming cost V 5 bases and J 5 bases, with 13 bases left between them. CDR1 is ENHRY and CDR2 is SYGVKD in the germline V gene. In nucleotides, the CDR3 is TGTGCCATCAGTCGGACAGTCGGGGACAATGAGCAGTTCTTC. Translated: CAISRTVGDNEQFF.

This clonotype came up a few times. The J gene is TRBJ2-1, the V gene TRBV20-1, with D hard to call. V dropped 3 bases and J dropped 9 bases, with 6 bases sitting between them. The CDR3 length is 10 residues. Germline CDR1 is DFQATT and CDR2 is SNEGSKA (reference sequence). The CDR3 loop is CSASWSEQFF. CDR3 bases: TGCAGTGCTAGTTGGAGTGAGCAGTTCTTC.

About this clonotype: The limits of the CDR3 on the DNA are not certain, so only TCRdb's listed CDR3 is given. V is TRBV28 and J is TRBJ2-2. The CDR3 has 16 amino acids, counting both end residues. Germline CDR1 MDHEN, CDR2 SYDVKM. This CDR3 reads CASSSSARENTGELFF.

This clonotype was seen more than once but under ten times. The CDR3 sequence: CASSLWAGGFYEQYF. In nucleotides, the CDR3 is TGTGCCAGCAGCTTATGGGCAGGGGGCTTCTACGAGCAGTACTTC. The chain uses TRBV7-9 and TRBJ2-7; TRBD1 aligns across 8 bases. Germline lookup yields CDR1 SEHNR and CDR2 FQNEAQ (reference sequence). CDR3 length equals 15 residues. V gave up 2 bases and J gave up 3 bases; unmatched junction bases: 6. The entire variable domain, with the rest obtained from reference TRBV7-9 and TRBJ2-7, is as follows: DTGVSQNPRHKITKRGQNVTFRCDPISEHNRLYWYRQTLGQGPEFLTYFQNEAQLEKSRLLSDRFSAERPKGSFSTLEIQRTEQGDSAMYLCASSLWAGGFYEQYFGPGTRLTVT.

The chain combines TRBV10-3 with TRBJ1-5, with TRBD1 identical over 7 bases. The V and J ends lost 2 bases and 4 bases, in that order; junction bases with no gene match: 5. The CDR3 has 15 amino acids. Germline V lookup: CDR1 ENHRY, CDR2 SYGVKD. The CDR3 sequence: CAISEGGQLNQPQHF. The CDR3 DNA sequence: TGTGCCATCAGTGAGGGGGGACAGCTGAATCAGCCCCAGCATTTT.

The gene calls are TRBV5-1 and TRBJ1-4, with D unclear. The CDR3 spans 13 residues. V lost 5 bases and J 6 bases, leaving 11 bases between the germline ends. Germline lookup yields CDR1 SGHRS and CDR2 YFSETQ. The CDR3 nucleotides are TGCGCCAGCAGTTTTGACATCTATGAAAAACTGTTTTTT. It is translated as CASSFDIYEKLFF.

The chain has TRBV29-1 and TRBJ2-1; TRBD2 matches 10 bases. Looked up from germline, CDR1 is SQVTM and CDR2 is ANQGSEA. The CDR3 extends over 18 amino acids. J lost 5 bases, V lost 0 bases, and 13 bases had no gene match. The CDR3 loop is CSVEDLGASGRGDNEQFF. In DNA, the CDR3 is TGCAGCGTTGAAGATCTAGGTGCTAGCGGGAGAGGCGACAATGAGCAGTTCTTC.

The CDR3 DNA reads TGCAGTGCTAGACAGGGGGCATCGGGCCGCAATCAGCCCCAGCATTTT. The encoded protein is CSARQGASGRNQPQHF. The chain links TRBV20-1 to TRBJ1-5; TRBD1 aligns across 8 bases. This CDR3 region has 16 residues. Looked up from germline, CDR1 is DFQATT and CDR2 is SNEGSKA (reference sequence). The V gene end was trimmed by 2 bases and the J gene end by 2 bases; junction bases not matched to a gene: 8.

This clonotype was detected many times. The chain joins TRBV5-1 to TRBJ2-1, with 12 bases fitting TRBD2. Germline V CDR1 and CDR2: SGHRS, YFSETQ. V was pared by 0 bases and J by 15 bases, with 10 bases of the junction left unmatched. This CDR3 spans 15 amino acids. DNA for the CDR3: TGCGCCAGCAGCTTGGATGGGCGACTAGCGGGAGTCCCGTTCTTC. It yields the protein CASSLDGRLAGVPFF.

The chain links TRBV12-3 or TRBV12-4 to TRBJ1-4; TRBD1 is a possible D gene (6 bases). The CDR3 loop spans 14 amino acids. V lost 2 bases and J lost 3, with 7 bases in between. The CDR3 DNA reads as TGTGCCAGCAGTTTAAGGGGGGCTAATGAAAAACTGTTTTTT. As protein: CASSLRGANEKLFF.

The chain carries TRBV20-1 and TRBJ2-1; TRBD2 is a possible D gene (6 bases). The V gene's germline CDR1 is DFQATT and CDR2 SNEGSKA (reference sequence). V lost 5 bases and J 4 bases, leaving 12 bases between the germline ends. This CDR3 has 13 amino acids. The CDR3 DNA reads TGCAGTGCTTTGGAGGGAATATACAATGAGCAGTTCTTC. As protein: CSALEGIYNEQFF.

This clonotype was seen a handful of times. The chain is built from TRBV11-2 and TRBJ2-2; D ambiguous. The CDR3 sequence is 14 residues long. The V end lost 8 bases, the J end lost 5 bases, and 15 bases lay between the germline ends. From germline, CDR1 is SGHAT and CDR2 FQNNGV. CDR3 in DNA: TGTGCCAGCGGGGTCGACTTTGTTACCGGGGAGCTGTTTTTT. It encodes CASGVDFVTGELFF.

This clonotype was observed a handful of times. J is TRBJ1-2 and V is TRBV29-1; no definite D call. Germline values: CDR1 SQVTM, CDR2 ANQGSEA. The CDR3 has 11 amino acids. Trimming removed 1 base at V and 9 bases at J, with 9 bases between. This CDR3 reads CSVEVEGSYTF. For the CDR3, the DNA is TGCAGCGTTGAAGTGGAGGGCAGCTACACCTTC.